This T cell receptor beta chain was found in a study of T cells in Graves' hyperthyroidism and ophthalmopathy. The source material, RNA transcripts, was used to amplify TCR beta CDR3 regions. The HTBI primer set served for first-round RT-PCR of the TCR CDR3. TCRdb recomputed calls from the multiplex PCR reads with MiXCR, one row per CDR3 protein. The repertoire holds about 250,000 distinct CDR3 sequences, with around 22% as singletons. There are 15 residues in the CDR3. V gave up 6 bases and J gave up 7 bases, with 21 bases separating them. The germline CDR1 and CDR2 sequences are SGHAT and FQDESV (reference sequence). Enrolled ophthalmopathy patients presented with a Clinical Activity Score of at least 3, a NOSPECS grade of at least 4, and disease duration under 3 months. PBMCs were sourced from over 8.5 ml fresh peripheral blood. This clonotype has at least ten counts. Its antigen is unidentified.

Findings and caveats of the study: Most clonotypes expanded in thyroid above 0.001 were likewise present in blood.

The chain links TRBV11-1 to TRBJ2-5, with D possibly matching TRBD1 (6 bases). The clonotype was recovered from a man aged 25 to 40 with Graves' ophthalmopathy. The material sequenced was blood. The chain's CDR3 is CASRPKLGTTGTQYF. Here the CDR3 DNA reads TGTGCCAGCAGACCAAAACTCGGGACAACGGGGACCCAGTACTTC.